The rows below give T cell receptor beta chains drawn from one sample of a study of spatial heterogeneity in lung cancer. From the 5' RACE reads, TCRdb called clonotypes with MiXCR, one entry per CDR3 protein. This table has more than 20,000 distinct CDR3 sequences, about 5.6% appearing once. The sample here was PBMCs, taken at surgery. Receptor source: a male donor with early-stage non-small cell lung cancer. CDR3s include the opening cysteine and the closing phenylalanine or tryptophan. A D gene is named only where the DNA matches it firmly. Some rows have no size entry. The others give once, few or many, or a class for an expanded clone.

TRBV18	many	.	TRBJ1-4	TGTGCCAGCTCACCGGGGGGGAATGAAAAACTGTTTTTT	CASSPGGNEKLFF
TRBV10-3	.	.	TRBJ2-3	TGTGCCATCAGTGAGTCTTTAGGGCGGGATACGCAGTATTTT	CAISESLGRDTQYF
TRBV18	many	TRBD1	TRBJ2-3	TGTGCCAGCTCACCACCGGGGACAGCGCGAACAGATACGCAGTATTTT	CASSPPGTARTDTQYF
TRBV5-1	many	.	TRBJ1-4	TGCGCCAGCAGCACGACAGGAGAGTCTTATGAAAAACTGTTTTTT	CASSTTGESYEKLFF
TRBV7-2	many	TRBD1	TRBJ2-4	TGTGCCAGCAGCTTGGGGCCCTCCCTTCGGACAGGGGGCGAAAGCATTCAGTACTTC	CASSLGPSLRTGGESIQYF
TRBV5-1	many	TRBD1	TRBJ2-3	TGCGCCAGCAGCCGGGACAGCACTAGCACAGATACGCAGTATTTT	CASSRDSTSTDTQYF
TRBV7-9	many	TRBD2	TRBJ2-7	TGTGCCAGCAGCTTAGGACTAGCGGGAGGGCCGGGATACGAGCAGTACTTC	CASSLGLAGGPGYEQYF
TRBV18	many	.	TRBJ1-2	TGTGCCAGCTCACTGGCACAGGACTATGGCTACACCTTC	CASSLAQDYGYTF
TRBV20-1	many	TRBD1	TRBJ1-2	TGCAGTGCTAGTGCCCGGGACAGATTGCCTAGCGGCTACACCTTC	CSASARDRLPSGYTF
TRBV29-1	few	TRBD2	TRBJ2-3	TGCAGCGTATCTTCTAGCGGGGGGTCGGATACGCAGTATTTT	CSVSSSGGSDTQYF